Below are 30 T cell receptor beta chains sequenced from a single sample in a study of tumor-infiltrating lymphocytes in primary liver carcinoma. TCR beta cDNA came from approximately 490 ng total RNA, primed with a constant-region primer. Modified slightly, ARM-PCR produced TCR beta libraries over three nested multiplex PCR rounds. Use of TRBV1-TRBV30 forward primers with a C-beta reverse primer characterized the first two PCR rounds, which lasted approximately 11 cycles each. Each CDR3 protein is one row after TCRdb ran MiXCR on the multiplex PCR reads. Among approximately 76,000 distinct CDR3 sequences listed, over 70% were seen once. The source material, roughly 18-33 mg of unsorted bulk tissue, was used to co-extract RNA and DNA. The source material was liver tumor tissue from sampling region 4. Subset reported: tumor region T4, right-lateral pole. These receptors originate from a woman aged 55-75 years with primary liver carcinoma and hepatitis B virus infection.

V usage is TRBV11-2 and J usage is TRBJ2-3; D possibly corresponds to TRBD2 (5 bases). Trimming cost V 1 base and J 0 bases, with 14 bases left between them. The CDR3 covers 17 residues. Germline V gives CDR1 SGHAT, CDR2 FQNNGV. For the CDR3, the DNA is TGTGCCAGCAGCTTAGGAATGGGGAGAATGAGCACAGATACGCAGTATTTT. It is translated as CASSLGMGRMSTDTQYF.

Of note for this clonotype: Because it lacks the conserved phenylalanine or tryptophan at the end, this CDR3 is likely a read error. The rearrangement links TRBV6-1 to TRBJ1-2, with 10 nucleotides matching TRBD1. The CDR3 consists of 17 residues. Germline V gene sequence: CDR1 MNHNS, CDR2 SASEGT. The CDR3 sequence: CASSRGTGASRNYGYTS. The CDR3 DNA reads TGTGCCAGCAGTCGCGGGACAGGGGCTTCCCGGAACTATGGTTACACCTCC.

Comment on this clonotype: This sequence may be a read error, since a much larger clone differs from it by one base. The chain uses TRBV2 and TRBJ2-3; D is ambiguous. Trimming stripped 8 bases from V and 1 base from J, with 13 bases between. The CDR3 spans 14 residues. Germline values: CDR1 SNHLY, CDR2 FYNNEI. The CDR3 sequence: CASVGSSCTDTQYF. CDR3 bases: TGTGCCAGCGTAGGCTCTTCGTGCACAGATACGCAGTATTTT.

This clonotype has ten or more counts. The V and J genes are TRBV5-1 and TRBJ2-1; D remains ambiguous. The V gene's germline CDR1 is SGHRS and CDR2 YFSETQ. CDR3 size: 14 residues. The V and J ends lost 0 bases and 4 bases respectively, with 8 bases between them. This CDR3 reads CASSLDAQYNEQFF. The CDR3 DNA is TGCGCCAGCAGCTTGGACGCTCAGTACAATGAGCAGTTCTTC.

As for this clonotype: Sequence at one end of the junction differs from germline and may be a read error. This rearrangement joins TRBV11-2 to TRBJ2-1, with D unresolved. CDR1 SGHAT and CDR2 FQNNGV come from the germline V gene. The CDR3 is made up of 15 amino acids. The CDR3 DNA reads TGTGCCACCAGCTGGGCTAACGGGTTTAACTATGGGCAGTTCTTC. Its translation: CATSWANGFNYGQFF.

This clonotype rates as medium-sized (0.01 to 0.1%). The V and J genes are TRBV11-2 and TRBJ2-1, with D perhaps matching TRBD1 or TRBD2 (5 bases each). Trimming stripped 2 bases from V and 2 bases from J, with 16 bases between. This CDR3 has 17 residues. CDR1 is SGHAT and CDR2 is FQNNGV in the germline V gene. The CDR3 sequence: CASSLRPGTDTYNEQFF. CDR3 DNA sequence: TGTGCCAGCAGCTTACGACCCGGGACCGATACCTACAATGAGCAGTTCTTC.

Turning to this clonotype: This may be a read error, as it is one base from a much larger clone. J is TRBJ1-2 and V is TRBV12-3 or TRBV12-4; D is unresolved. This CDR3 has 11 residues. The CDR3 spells CASSLLHGYAF. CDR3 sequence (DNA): TGTGCCAGCAGTTTACTCCATGGCTACGCCTTC.

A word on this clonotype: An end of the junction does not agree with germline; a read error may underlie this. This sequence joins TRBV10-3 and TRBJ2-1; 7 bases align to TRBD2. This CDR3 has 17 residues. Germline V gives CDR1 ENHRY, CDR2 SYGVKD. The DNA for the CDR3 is TGTGCCATCACCGGAGGACTAGTGGACCACTCCTACAATGAGCAGTTGTTC. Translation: CAITGGLVDHSYNEQLF.

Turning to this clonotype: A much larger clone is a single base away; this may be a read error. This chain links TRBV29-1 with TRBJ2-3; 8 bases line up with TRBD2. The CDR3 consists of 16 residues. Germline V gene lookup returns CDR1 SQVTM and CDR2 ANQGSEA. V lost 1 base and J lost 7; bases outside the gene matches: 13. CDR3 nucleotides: TGCAGCGTTGAAGGAACCGGGAGGGTTAATACAAATACGCAGTATTTT. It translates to CSVEGTGRVNTNTQYF.

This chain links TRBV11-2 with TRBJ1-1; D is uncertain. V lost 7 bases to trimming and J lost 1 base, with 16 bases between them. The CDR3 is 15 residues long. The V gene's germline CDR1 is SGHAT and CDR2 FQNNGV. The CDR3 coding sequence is TGTGCCAGCAACCGAAACACGGGCGGGAACACTGAAGCTTTCTTT. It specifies CASNRNTGGNTEAFF.

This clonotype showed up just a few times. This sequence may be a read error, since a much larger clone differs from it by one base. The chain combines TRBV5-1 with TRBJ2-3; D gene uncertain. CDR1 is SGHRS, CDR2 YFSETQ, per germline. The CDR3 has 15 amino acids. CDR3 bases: TGCGCCAGCAGCTTCCGGATACTTCTCACAGATATGCAGTATTTT. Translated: CASSFRILLTDMQYF.

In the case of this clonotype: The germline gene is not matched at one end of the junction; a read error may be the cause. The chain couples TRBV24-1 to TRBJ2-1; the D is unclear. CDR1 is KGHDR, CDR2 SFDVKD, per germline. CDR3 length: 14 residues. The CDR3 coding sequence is TGTGCCACCAGTGAGGCAGCTTCCTACAATGAGCAATTCTTC. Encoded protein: CATSEAASYNEQFF.

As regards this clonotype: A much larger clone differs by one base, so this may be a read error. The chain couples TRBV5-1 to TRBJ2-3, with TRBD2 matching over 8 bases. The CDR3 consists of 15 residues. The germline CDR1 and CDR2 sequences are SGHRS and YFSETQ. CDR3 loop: CANSGGHLSTDTQYF. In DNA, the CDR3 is TGCGCCAACAGCGGGGGACACCTTAGCACAGATACGCAGTATTTT.

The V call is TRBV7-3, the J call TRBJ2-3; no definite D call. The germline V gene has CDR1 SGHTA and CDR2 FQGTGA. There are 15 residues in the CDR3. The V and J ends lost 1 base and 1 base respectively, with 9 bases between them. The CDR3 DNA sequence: TGTGCCAGCAGCTTAAGAGGCAGACGCACAGATACGCAGTATTTT. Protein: CASSLRGRRTDTQYF.

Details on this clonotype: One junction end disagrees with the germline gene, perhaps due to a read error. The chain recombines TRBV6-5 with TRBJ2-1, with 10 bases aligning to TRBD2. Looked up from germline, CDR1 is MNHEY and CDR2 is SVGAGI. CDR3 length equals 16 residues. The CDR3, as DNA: TGTGCCGGCAGTTACTCAACTAGCGGGACTCCAGTGGAGCAGTTCTTC. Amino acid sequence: CAGSYSTSGTPVEQFF.

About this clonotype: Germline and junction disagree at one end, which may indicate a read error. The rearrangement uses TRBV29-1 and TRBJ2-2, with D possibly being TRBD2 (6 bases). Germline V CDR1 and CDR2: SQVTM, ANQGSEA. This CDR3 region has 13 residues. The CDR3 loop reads CRVTGHSGGEPFF. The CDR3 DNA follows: TGCAGGGTCACGGGGCACTCTGGCGGGGAGCCGTTTTTT.

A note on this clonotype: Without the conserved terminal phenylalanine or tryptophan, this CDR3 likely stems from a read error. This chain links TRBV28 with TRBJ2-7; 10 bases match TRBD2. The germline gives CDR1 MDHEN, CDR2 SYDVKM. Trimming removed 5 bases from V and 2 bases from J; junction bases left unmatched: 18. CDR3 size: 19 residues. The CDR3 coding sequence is TGTGCCAGCAGTACCCCCCGGTGGCTAGCGGGAGACGACGCCTACGAGCAGTACCTC. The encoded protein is CASSTPRWLAGDDAYEQYL.

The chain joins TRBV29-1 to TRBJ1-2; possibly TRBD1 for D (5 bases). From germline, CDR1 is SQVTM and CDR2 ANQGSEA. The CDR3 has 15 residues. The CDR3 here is CSAFIVDSANYGYTF. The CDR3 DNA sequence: TGCAGTGCCTTTATCGTAGACAGCGCTAACTATGGCTACACCTTC.

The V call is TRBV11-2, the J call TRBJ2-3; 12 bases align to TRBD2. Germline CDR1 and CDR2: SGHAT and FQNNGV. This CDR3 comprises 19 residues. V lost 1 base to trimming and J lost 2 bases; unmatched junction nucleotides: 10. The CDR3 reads CASSLVLAGGISITDTQYF. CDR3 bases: TGTGCCAGCAGCTTAGTACTAGCGGGAGGAATAAGTATCACAGATACGCAGTATTTT.

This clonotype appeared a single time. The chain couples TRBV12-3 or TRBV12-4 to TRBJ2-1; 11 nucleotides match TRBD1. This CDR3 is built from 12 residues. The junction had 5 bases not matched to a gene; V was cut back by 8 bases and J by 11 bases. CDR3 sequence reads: CASGQGATKQFF. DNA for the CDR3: TGTGCCAGCGGACAGGGGGCAACTAAGCAGTTCTTC.

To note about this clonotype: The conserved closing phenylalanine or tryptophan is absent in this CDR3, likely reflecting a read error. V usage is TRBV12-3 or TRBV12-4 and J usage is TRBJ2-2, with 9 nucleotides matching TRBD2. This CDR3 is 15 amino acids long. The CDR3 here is CASSLERGVAWELFS. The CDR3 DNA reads TGTGCCAGCAGCTTAGAGCGGGGGGTAGCCTGGGAGCTGTTTTCT.

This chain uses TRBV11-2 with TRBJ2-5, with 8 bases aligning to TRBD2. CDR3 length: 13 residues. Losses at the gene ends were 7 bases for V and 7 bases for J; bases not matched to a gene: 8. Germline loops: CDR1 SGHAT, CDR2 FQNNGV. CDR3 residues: CASNLNRGGTQYF. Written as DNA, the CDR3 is TGTGCCAGCAATTTAAACCGGGGGGGGACCCAGTACTTC. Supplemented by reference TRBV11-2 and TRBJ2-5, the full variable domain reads EAGVAQSPRYKIIEKRQSVAFWCNPISGHATLYWYQQILGQGPKLLIQFQNNGVVDDSQLPKDRFSAERLKGVDSTLKIQPAKLEDSAVYLCASNLNRGGTQYFGPGTRLLVL.

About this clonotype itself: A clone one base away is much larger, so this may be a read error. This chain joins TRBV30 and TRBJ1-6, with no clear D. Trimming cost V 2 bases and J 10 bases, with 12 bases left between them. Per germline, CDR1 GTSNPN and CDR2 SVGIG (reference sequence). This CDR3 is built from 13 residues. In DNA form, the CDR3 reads TGTGCCTGGAGTCTCAGCGACGAGTCACCCCTCCACTTT. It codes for CAWSLSDESPLHF. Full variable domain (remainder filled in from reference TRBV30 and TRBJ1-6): SQTIHQWPATLVQPVGSPLSLECTVEGTSNPNLYWYRQAAGRGLQLLFYSVGIGQISSEVPQNLSASRPQDRQFILSSKKLLLSDSGFYLCAWSLSDESPLHFGNGTRLTVT.

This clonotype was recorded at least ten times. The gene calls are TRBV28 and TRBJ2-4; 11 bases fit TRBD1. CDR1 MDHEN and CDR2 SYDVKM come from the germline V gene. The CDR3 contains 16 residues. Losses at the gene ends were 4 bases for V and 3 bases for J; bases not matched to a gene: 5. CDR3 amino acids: CASSSRGQGGKNIQYF. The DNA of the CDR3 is TGTGCCAGCAGTTCCAGGGGACAGGGGGGCAAAAACATTCAGTACTTC.

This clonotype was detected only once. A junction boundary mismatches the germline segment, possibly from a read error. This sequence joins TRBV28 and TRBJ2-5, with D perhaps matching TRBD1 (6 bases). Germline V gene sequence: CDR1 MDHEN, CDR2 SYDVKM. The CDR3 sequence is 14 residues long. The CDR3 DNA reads TGTGCCAGCAGCTATTACAGGGAACAAGAGACCCAGTACTTT. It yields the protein CASSYYREQETQYF.

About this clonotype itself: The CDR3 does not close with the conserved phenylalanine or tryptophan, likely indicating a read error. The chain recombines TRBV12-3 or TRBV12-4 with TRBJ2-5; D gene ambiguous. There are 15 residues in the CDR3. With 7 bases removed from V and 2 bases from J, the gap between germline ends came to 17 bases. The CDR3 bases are TGTGCCAGCACTTTGGCTACCCACGGGCAAGAGACCCAGTACTAC. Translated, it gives CASTLATHGQETQYY.

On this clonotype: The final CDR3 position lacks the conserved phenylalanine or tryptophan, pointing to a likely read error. CDR3 amino acids: CASSLGQGVRAGYNEQFS. The CDR3 DNA is TGTGCCAGTAGCTTAGGTCAAGGCGTGAGGGCCGGCTACAATGAGCAGTTCTCC. J is TRBJ2-1 and V is TRBV11-3; perhaps TRBD2 as D (5 bases). The germline V gene encodes CDR1 SGHNT and CDR2 YENEEA. The CDR3 length is 18 residues.

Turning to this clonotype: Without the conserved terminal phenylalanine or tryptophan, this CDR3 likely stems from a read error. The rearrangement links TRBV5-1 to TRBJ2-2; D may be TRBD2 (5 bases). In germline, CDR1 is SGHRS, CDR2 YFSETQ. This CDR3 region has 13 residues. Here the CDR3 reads CASSLRRTGVLFL. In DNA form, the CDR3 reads TGCGCCAGCAGCTTGCGGAGGACCGGGGTGCTGTTTCTT.

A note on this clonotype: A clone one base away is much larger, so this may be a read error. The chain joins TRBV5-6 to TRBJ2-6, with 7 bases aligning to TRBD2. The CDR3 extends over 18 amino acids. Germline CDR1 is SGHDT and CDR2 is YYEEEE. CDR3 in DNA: TGTGCCAGCAGCTTGCAAGGCGGGAGTCTAACTGGGGCCAACATCCTGACTTTC. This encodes CASSLQGGSLTGANILTF.

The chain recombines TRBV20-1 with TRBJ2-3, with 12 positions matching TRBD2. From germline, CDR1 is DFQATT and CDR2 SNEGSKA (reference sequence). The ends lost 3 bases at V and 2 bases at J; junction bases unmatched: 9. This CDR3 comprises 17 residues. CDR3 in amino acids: CSARPRLAGVITDTQYF. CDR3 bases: TGCAGTGCTAGGCCCCGACTAGCGGGAGTTATCACAGATACGCAGTATTTT.